This record looks at one T cell receptor (beta chain) sequence and its context. This entry comes from a study of control samples from healthy donors and cancer patients. This table comes from immunoSEQ multiplex PCR, and its TCRdb copy is limited to in-frame clones, with some not included. The sample yields approximately 100,000 clones, about nine tenths seen once. V was clipped by 6 bases and J by 7 bases; unmatched bases: 5. CDR3 length: 14 residues. Germline values: CDR1 SNHLY, CDR2 FYNNEI. This sequence joins TRBV2 and TRBJ2-1; 11 bases map to TRBD2. The receptor was isolated from a woman aged 18-29 years in good health. The sample comprised blood. The CDR3 DNA reads TGTGCCAGCAGGGAGACTAGCGGGGATAATGAGCAGTTCTTC. Its protein is CASRETSGDNEQFF.